The clone carrying this TCR beta chain was seen once. Trimming cost V 4 bases and J 4 bases; bases outside gene matches: 4. Germline V gives CDR1 LGHNT, CDR2 FRNRAP. The CDR3 totals 14 residues. In the source study's methods: Estimates of nucleated cell counts were drawn from the amplification of reference gene primers. The repertoire was sequenced with immunoSEQ multiplex PCR; TCRdb's copy has only in-frame clones and lacks some. V, J and clone size were drawn from that table, and D and trimming were deduced from the DNA. The sample carries approximately 350,000 clones, 85% to 90% recorded once. These data belong to a study of blood T cell repertoires in COVID-19. Whole-study context: Collection of acute and convalescent COVID-19 samples took place in the United States, Italy and Spain.

The receptor was derived from a man aged 18 to 29 who had recovered from COVID-19. The chain carries TRBV12-5 and TRBJ1-2; TRBD1 matches 9 bases. Sequencing was carried out using PBMCs or T cells enriched from blood (not recorded which). CDR3 loop: CASGSGQGPYGYTF. In DNA, the CDR3 is TGTGCTAGTGGTTCCGGACAGGGGCCCTATGGCTACACCTTC.